This T cell receptor (beta chain) was retrieved from a study of cytomegalovirus exposure and HLA in healthy donors. Notes on the study in general: Of the V segments, some could not be distinguished, including TRBV6-2 and TRBV6-3, and were excluded. In a later analysis, TCR beta V- and J-gene trimming showed a link to a missense DCLRE1C variant.

This CDR3 region has 14 residues. From germline, CDR1 is SGHDT and CDR2 YYEEEE. Trimming stripped 0 bases from V and 4 bases from J, with 11 bases between. Although they were nominally healthy when sampled, donors likely had unrecorded immune exposures. The PCR made use of 60 Vbeta and 13 Jbeta primers. Repertoires were generated with immunoSEQ multiplex PCR, while TCRdb's copy carries only in-frame clones and drops some. The top ten clones hold 3% to 4.5% of a sample with around 100,000 clones, about 85% of them seen once. A few counts support this clone. Its matching antigen is unknown. This TCR came from a female donor in good health and CMV-seropositive. Sequenced material: PBMCs. This chain joins TRBV5-6 and TRBJ2-7, with a possible D match to TRBD1 (5 bases). The CDR3 sequence: CASSLAQGLYEQYF. CDR3 nucleotide sequence: TGTGCCAGCAGCTTGGCTCAGGGTTTGTACGAGCAGTACTTC.